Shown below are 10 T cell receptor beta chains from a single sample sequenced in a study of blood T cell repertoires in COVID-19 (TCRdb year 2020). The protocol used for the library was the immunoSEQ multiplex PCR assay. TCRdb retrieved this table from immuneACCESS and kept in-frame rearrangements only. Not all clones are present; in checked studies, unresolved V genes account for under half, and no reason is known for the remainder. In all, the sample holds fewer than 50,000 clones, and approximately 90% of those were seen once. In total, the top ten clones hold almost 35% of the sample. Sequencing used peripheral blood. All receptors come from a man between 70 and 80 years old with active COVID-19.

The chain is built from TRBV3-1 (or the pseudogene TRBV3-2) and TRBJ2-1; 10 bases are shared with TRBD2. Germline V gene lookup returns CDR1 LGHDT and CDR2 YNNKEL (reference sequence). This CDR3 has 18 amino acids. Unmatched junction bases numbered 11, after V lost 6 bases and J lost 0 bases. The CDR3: CASRLGVAGGRSYNEQFF. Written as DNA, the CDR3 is TGTGCCAGCAGGCTCGGGGTAGCGGGAGGACGCTCCTACAATGAGCAGTTCTTC.

CDR3 in amino acids: CASSHLKRWTIQETQYF. The CDR3 coding sequence is TGTGCCAGCAGCCACCTCAAGAGATGGACAATACAAGAGACCCAGTACTTC. J is TRBJ2-5 and V is TRBV3-1 (or the pseudogene TRBV3-2); weak D call: TRBD1 (5 bases). V was trimmed by 3 bases and J by 2 bases, leaving 19 bases between them. CDR3 size: 17 residues. The germline V gene has CDR1 LGHDT and CDR2 YNNKEL (reference sequence).

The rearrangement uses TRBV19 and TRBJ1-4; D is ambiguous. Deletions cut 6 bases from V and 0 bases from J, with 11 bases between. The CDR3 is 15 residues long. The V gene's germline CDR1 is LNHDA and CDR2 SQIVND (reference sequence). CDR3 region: CASSLTSATNEKLFF. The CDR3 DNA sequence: TGTGCCAGTAGCCTTACAAGCGCAACTAATGAAAAACTGTTTTTT.

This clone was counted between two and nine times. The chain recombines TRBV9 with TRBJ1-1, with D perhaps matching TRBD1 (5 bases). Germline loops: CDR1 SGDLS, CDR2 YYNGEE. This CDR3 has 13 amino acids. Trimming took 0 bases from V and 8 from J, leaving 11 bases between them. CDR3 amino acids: CASSVDLKGEAFF. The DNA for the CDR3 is TGTGCCAGCAGCGTAGATTTAAAGGGGGAAGCTTTCTTT.

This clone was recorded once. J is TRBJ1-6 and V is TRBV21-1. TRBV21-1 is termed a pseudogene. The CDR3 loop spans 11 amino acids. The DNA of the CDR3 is TGTGCCAGGACGAGGAGATCACCCCTCCACTTT. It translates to CARTRRSPLHF.

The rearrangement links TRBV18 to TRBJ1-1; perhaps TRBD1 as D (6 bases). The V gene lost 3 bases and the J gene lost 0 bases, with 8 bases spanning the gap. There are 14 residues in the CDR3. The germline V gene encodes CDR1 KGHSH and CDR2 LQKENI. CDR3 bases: TGTGCCAGCTCACCTGACAGGATGAACACTGAAGCTTTCTTT. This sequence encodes CASSPDRMNTEAFF.

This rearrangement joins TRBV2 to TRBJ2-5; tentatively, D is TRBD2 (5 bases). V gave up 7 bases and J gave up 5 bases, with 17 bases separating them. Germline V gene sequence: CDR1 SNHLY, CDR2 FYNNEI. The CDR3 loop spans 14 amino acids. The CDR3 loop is CASIPRGRDETQYF. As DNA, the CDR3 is TGTGCCAGCATTCCCCGAGGTCGGGATGAGACCCAGTACTTC.

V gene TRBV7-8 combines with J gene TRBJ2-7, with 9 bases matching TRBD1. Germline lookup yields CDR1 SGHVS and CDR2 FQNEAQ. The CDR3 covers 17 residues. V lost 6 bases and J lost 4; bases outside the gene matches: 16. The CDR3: CASSFLIGGTGLYEQYF. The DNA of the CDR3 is TGTGCCAGCAGTTTCTTGATCGGGGGGACAGGGTTGTACGAGCAGTACTTC.

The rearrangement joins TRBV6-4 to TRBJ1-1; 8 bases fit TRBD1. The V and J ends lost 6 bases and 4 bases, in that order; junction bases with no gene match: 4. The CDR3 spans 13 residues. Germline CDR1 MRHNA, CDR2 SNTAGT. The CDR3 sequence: CASRATGGTEAFF. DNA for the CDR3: TGTGCCAGCAGGGCAACAGGGGGCACTGAAGCTTTCTTT.

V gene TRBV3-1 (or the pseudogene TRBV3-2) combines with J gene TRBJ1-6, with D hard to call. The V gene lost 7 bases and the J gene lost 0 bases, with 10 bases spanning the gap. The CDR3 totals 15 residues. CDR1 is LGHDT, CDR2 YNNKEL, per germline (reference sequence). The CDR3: CASTTGSSYNSPLHF. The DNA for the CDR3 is TGTGCCAGCACTACGGGGAGCTCCTATAATTCACCCCTCCACTTT.